This entry features one T cell receptor (beta chain) sequence. Its antigen is currently unknown. Donors comprised healthy HIV-negative adults lacking recent acute infections or vaccinations. Into CD45RA+ naive and CD45RA-negative memory subsets, the CD4+ cells were split. TCRdb's table, derived via immunoSEQ multiplex PCR, lists solely in-frame clones and lacks some. This sample has roughly 500,000 clones; less than 96% occur once, and the top ten carry about 0.064%. The CDR3 runs 14 residues. With 3 bases removed from V and 0 bases from J, the gap between germline ends came to 11 bases. Germline V gene sequence: CDR1 GTSNPN, CDR2 SVGIG (reference sequence). The data belong to a study of shared clonotypes between healthy human individuals. Turning to the study itself: Donors had three CD4 naive, three CD4 memory, two CD8 naive and one CD8 memory plate apiece. General observations from the study: Generation of non-shared clonotypes was less probable than generation of clonotypes shared by all four donors.

The TCR originated in a woman in her 30s in good health. Sequenced material: naive CD4+ T cells sorted from blood. Subset reported: CD45RA+ positively selected. The V gene is TRBV30, the J gene TRBJ1-2, with D uncertain. This CDR3 is CAWRRGLANYGYTF. For the CDR3, the DNA is TGTGCCTGGAGGCGGGGTCTTGCTAACTATGGCTACACCTTC.